Sequencing of this TCR beta chain was carried out in a study of beta chain features in type 1 diabetes. Trimming removed 1 base at V and 5 bases at J, with 12 bases between. The germline gives CDR1 SQVTM, CDR2 ANQGSEA. CDR3 length equals 14 residues. Investigators reverse transcribed all isolated RNA, so they sequenced expressed TCRB transcripts. Clones were read by immunoSEQ multiplex PCR, and TCRdb kept only the in-frame ones, dropping some. The sample has under 350,000 clones, roughly a quarter seen once. Stem cell-like memory, regulatory, central memory and naive CD4+ cells were sorted via CD45RO/CCR7/CD25/CD127/CD95/CD27. The study, taken as a whole, reports: Shorter TCRB CDR3s, moderately but significantly so, were found in Type 1 diabetes patients in all four CD4+ subsets. There was a possibility that cDNA sequencing over-represented cells with high TCR expression.

Of note for this clone: The antigen is undetermined.

This clonotype was sampled from a woman aged 25 to 39 with type 1 diabetes. Sequencing was performed on naive CD4+ T cells from blood. This chain connects TRBV29-1 to TRBJ2-4; TRBD2 might be the D (5 bases). The CDR3 sequence is CSVEVGGWENIQYF. CDR3 nucleotide sequence: TGCAGCGTTGAAGTTGGAGGTTGGGAAAACATTCAGTACTTC. The full variable domain, with the rest looked up from reference TRBV29-1 and TRBJ2-4, is SAVISQKPSRDICQRGTSLTIQCQVDSQVTMMFWYRQQPGQSLTLIATANQGSEATYESGFVIDKFPISRPNLTFSTLTVSNMSPEDSSIYLCSVEVGGWENIQYFGAGTRLSVL.